This T cell receptor beta chain was found in a study of shared clonotypes between healthy human individuals. Whole-study findings and limits: The study's rarefaction showed incomplete sorted-subset sequencing despite large depth.

Per germline, CDR1 SGHRS and CDR2 YFSETQ. This CDR3 spans 16 amino acids. V lost 4 bases, J lost 7 bases, and 5 bases stayed unmatched. Note on this clone: Antigen unknown.

Repertoires were generated with immunoSEQ multiplex PCR, while TCRdb's copy carries only in-frame clones and drops some. Found here are fewer than 1.6 million clones, approximately 98.5% of them singletons; the top ten hold 0.36%. This receptor was obtained from a man aged 25 to 40 in good health. What was sequenced was naive CD4+ T cells sorted from blood. Subset specified: CD45RA+ positively selected. This rearrangement joins TRBV5-1 to TRBJ2-1, with 16 bases identical to TRBD2. CDR3 nucleotides: TGCGCCAGCAGCGGGACTAGCGGGAGGGCCGGTAATGAGCAGTTCTTC. Translating gives CASSGTSGRAGNEQFF.